This TCR beta chain was sequenced for a study of regulatory T cells in long-lasting Graves disease. V was cut by 6 bases and J by 0 bases, with 9 bases left in between. The germline CDR1 and CDR2 sequences are DFQATT and SNEGSKA (reference sequence). There are 13 residues in the CDR3. This clonotype has only a few counts. What it binds is unknown. Study-wide findings and caveats: Clonotypes that were public and shared totalled 2,741 in persistent patients versus roughly 1,000 in new patients.

Specified time point: newly diagnosed GD, antithyroid drugs for less than 3 months. There was RNA extracted from PBMCs, and the TCR library was made from it. Through Arm-PCR of CDR3 regions and iRepertoire HTBI primers, TCR beta libraries were built. TCRdb reprocessed the multiplex PCR reads with MiXCR, giving one entry per CDR3 protein. The sample lists roughly 610,000 distinct CDR3 sequences, 15% to 20% occurring once. The same sample was also used in a study of T cells in Graves' hyperthyroidism and ophthalmopathy.

The receptor comes from a man younger than 35 with Graves disease. This specimen was peripheral blood mononuclear cells (PBMCs), taken at new diagnosis, from a patient treated with antithyroid drugs. The V call is TRBV20-1, the J call TRBJ1-3, with D unclear. CDR3 amino acids: CSARTDSGNTIYF. CDR3 nucleotide sequence: TGCAGTGCCCGGACTGACTCTGGAAACACCATATATTTT.